The following is a T cell receptor beta chain sequence with its context. The sample is drawn from a study of identical twins. TCRdb re-called the 5' RACE reads with MiXCR, one entry per CDR3 protein. The sample has 450,000 or so distinct CDR3 sequences, roughly 26% seen once. This CDR3 spans 11 amino acids. V lost 5 bases and J 11 bases, leaving 13 bases between the germline ends. CDR1 is KGHSH and CDR2 is LQKENI in the germline V gene. The same specimen was also included in a second study, on T cells expressing NK-cell markers.

The V call is TRBV18, the J call TRBJ2-7, with D possibly being TRBD2 (5 bases). The TCR was taken from a woman in her late teens or twenties in good health. Sequences were obtained from CD4+ T cells sorted from blood. CDR3 sequence reads: CASSASGEEYF. CDR3 sequence (DNA): TGTGCCAGCTCAGCCAGCGGTGAGGAGTACTTC.